This T cell receptor beta chain originates from a study of CD8+ T cells in alopecia areata (dated by TCRdb to the late 2010s). Regarding the research as a whole: To study T cell clonal expansion in alopecia areata, the researchers applied high-throughput TCRbeta sequencing to both the C3H/HeJ mouse model and human patients. RNA came from the PAXgene miRNA kit for fixed scalp, the miRNeasy kit for PBMCs, and the RNeasy kit for mouse skin. Scalp clonality was compared across normal scalp (n=4), patchy alopecia areata scalp (n=8), and alopecia totalis/universalis scalp (n=8). immunoSEQ multiplex PCR using 35 Vbeta forward primers and 13 Jbeta reverse primers was used to amplify TCRbeta CDR3 regions. Human TCRbeta sequencing covered scalp tissue and sorted CD4+ and CD8+ peripheral blood T cells from patchy and totalis/universalis alopecia areata patients and healthy controls.

Looking up the germline V gene yields CDR1 LGHNT and CDR2 FRNRAP. Taken from cysteine to phenylalanine, the CDR3 has 14 residues. Of the read, only the CDR3 DNA is kept; its 42 bases are in frame from base 1. Trimming removed 3 bases from V and 7 bases from J, leaving 16 bases between the germline ends. The receptor library was made with the immunoSEQ multiplex PCR assay. To provide template for TCR sequencing, every sample had RNA extracted and reverse transcribed into cDNA. SuperScript III was used to make first-strand cDNA, primed with a 2:1 mix of oligo-dT and random hexamers. Amplification bias was assessed with a synthetic immune receptor repertoire, and residual bias was removed computationally. In the source study's methods: Raw reads were preprocessed to remove errors, and CDR3 was defined by IMGT conventions from the conserved cysteine to phenylalanine. Clonality was computed by normalizing Shannon entropy by log2 of the number of productive unique TCRs and subtracting the result from 1. CD4 or CD8 identity of scalp clones was inferred by cross-referencing scalp TCRbeta sequences with sorted blood CD4 and CD8 repertoires. The clones in this table, taken by TCRdb from immuneACCESS, are in-frame only. Not every clone is retained; where verified, under half of the shortfall comes from an unresolved V gene, and the cause of the rest is unknown. That table gives V, J and clone size, and the DNA gave D and trimming. The sample profile shows some 110,000 clones; 55% to 65% of them were found once. The ten largest clones add up to about 3% of the sample.

A single count supports this clone. Its antigen is currently not known. No per-base quality is available; no much larger clone lies one base away. After PBMCs were isolated by density centrifugation and stained for CD3, CD4 and CD8, a FACSAria was used to sort CD4+ and CD8+ T cells. Scalp biopsies and blood samples were provided by unaffected controls. Summary of the overall study and its limitations: Compared with normal scalp, lesional scalp had higher clonality and more expanded CD8+ clones, particularly in alopecia totalis/universalis, a pattern that suggests antigenic drive. TCR sequences shared between patients were less clear than in mice, possibly partly because of HLA diversity in the patient population. Scalp TCR repertoire analysis is complicated because resident alphabeta T cells in normal human skin are also sequenced, whereas mouse skin is dominated by gammadelta T cells.

The chain is encoded by TRBV12-5 joined to TRBJ2-7; the D call is tentative, TRBD1 or TRBD2, as each matches 5 bases. What was sequenced was CD4+ T cells sorted from blood. This receptor was identified in a human donor in good health. The base sequence is TGTGCTAGTGGTTTCGGGGCGCCGGGGTGGGAGCAGTACTTC. The resulting protein is CASGFGAPGWEQYF.